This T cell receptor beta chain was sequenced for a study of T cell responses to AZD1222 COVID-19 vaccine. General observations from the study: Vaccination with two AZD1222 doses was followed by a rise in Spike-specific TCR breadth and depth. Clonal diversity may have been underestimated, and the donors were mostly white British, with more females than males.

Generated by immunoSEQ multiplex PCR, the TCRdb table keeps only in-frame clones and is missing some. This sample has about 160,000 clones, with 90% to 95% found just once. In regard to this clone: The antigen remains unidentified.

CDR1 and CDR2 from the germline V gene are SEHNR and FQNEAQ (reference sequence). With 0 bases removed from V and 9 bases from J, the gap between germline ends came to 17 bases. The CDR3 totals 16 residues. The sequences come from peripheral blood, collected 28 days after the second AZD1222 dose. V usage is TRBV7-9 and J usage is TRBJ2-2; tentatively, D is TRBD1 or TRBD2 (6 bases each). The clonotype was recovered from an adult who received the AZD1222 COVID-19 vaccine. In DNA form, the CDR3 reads TGTGCCAGCAGCTTAGCAGGCGGGACACCCAGCCGGGAGCTGTTTTTT. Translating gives CASSLAGGTPSRELFF. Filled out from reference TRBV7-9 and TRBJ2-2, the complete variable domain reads DTGVSQNPRHKITKRGQNVTFRCDPISEHNRLYWYRQTLGQGPEFLTYFQNEAQLEKSRLLSDRFSAERPKGSFSTLEIQRTEQGDSAMYLCASSLAGGTPSRELFFGEGSRLTVL.